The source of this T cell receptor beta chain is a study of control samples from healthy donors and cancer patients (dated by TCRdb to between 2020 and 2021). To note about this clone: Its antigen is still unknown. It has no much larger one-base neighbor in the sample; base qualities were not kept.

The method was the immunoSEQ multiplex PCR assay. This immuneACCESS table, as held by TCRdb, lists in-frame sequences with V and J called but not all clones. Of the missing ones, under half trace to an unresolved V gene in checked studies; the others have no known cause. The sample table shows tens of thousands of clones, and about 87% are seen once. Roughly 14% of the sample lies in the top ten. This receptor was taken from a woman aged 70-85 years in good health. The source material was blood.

The CDR3 reads CASSQGVVDQPQHF. The nucleotide sequence is given as TGTGCCAGCAGCCAAGGGGTAGTGGATCAGCCCCAGCATTTT. The receptor chain draws on TRBV3-1 (or the pseudogene TRBV3-2) and TRBJ1-5; the D gene lacks a confident call. Taken from cysteine to phenylalanine, the CDR3 has 14 residues. This entry keeps only the CDR3 DNA: 42 bases, framed from base 1. Cut back by 1 base and 5 bases, the V and J ends lie 9 bases apart. The germline V gene (reference sequence) sets CDR1 to LGHDT and CDR2 to YNNKEL.